This T cell receptor (beta chain) was retrieved from a study of blood T cell repertoires in COVID-19. V was shortened by 0 bases and J by 5 bases, with 7 bases between the two germline ends. The V gene's germline CDR1 is SNHLY and CDR2 FYNNEI. CDR3 size: 13 residues. TCRdb keeps only in-frame clones here, not all; method: immunoSEQ multiplex PCR. The sample includes about 120,000 clones, around 63% of them seen just once. Only a few counts were recorded for this clone. The sequenced sample was peripheral blood. The receptor's source is a woman aged 65 to 85 with acute or convalescent COVID-19. The gene calls are TRBV2 and TRBJ1-2; D not certain. CDR3 amino acids: CASSEAHSYGYTF. The CDR3 DNA sequence: TGTGCCAGCAGTGAAGCTCACAGTTATGGCTACACCTTC.